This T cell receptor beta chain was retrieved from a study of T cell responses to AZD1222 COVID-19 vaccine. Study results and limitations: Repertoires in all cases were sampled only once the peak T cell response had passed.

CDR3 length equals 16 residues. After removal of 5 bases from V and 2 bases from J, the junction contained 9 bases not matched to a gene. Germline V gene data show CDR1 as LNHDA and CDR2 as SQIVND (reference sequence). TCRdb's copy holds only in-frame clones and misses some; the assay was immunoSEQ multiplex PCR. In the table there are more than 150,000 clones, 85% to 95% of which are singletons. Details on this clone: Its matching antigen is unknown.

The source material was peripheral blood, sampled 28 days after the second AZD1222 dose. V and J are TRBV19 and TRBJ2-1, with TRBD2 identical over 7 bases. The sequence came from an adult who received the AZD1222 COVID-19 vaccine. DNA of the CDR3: TGTGCCAGTAGTCCGTCTGGCGGGAGTACCTACAATGAGCAGTTCTTC. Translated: CASSPSGGSTYNEQFF.